This is a list of T cell receptor beta chains from one sample in a study of T cells in Graves' hyperthyroidism and ophthalmopathy. TCRdb processed the multiplex PCR reads anew with MiXCR; each CDR3 protein has one entry. The sample carries 350,000 to 400,000 distinct CDR3 sequences, approximately 14% recorded once. The sample comprised blood. These receptors originate from a woman aged 55 to 70 with Graves' hyperthyroidism. Each CDR3 is given with its conserved first and last residue. The order of the fields is clone size, D gene, J gene, V gene, CDR3 protein, CDR3 DNA. A D gene is named only where the DNA matches it firmly. Some rows mark clone size as missing; the rest say once, few, many or name a class of expanded clone.

>NA|TRBD1|TRBJ2-7|TRBV19
CASSKGQGMYEQYF
TGTGCCAGTAGTAAGGGACAGGGGATGTACGAGCAGTACTTC
>many|NA|TRBJ2-5|TRBV5-1
CASGQRGGREETQYF
TGCGCCAGCGGACAAAGGGGAGGAAGGGAAGAGACCCAGTACTTC
>many|NA|TRBJ2-5|TRBV5-5
CASSHVGTPETQYF
TGTGCCAGCAGCCACGTTGGCACGCCGGAGACCCAGTACTTC
>NA|TRBD2|TRBJ2-3|TRBV12-3/TRBV12-4
CASSPEPRLAGGTDTQYF
TGTGCCAGCAGCCCCGAACCCCGACTAGCGGGAGGCACAGATACGCAGTATTTT
>many|TRBD1|TRBJ1-2|TRBV2
CASPRRDRGGVGYGYTF
TGTGCCAGCCCTAGGAGGGACAGGGGAGGGGTCGGCTATGGCTACACCTTC
>many|NA|TRBJ1-2|TRBV29-1
CSVSGQGGGYTF
TGCAGCGTTTCCGGGCAGGGTGGCGGCTACACCTTC
>many|TRBD2|TRBJ2-1|TRBV7-8
CASSLGGSGPSYNEQFF
TGTGCCAGCAGCTTAGGAGGTAGCGGGCCCTCCTACAATGAGCAGTTCTTC
>NA|NA|TRBJ2-3|TRBV15
CATSRTTLGGGTDTQYF
TGTGCCACCAGCAGAACTACGTTAGGAGGGGGCACAGATACGCAGTATTTT
>NA|NA|TRBJ2-3|TRBV12-5
CASGDTGDTQYF
TGTGCTAGTGGCGATACAGGGGATACGCAGTATTTT
>many|TRBD1|TRBJ2-7|TRBV20-1
CSANPSTGAEQYF
TGCAGTGCTAACCCATCGACAGGGGCCGAGCAGTACTTC
>few|TRBD2|TRBJ2-1|TRBV27
CASSQIIPSSGRAGNEQFF
TGTGCCAGCAGCCAGATTATACCGTCTAGCGGGAGGGCCGGGAATGAGCAGTTCTTC
>few|TRBD2|TRBJ2-4|TRBV5-6
CASSLVYVGLAALGQKNIQYF
TGTGCCAGCAGCTTGGTGTATGTAGGACTAGCGGCCCTGGGGCAAAAAAACATTCAGTACTTC
>NA|NA|TRBJ1-3|TRBV28
CASCEGSGNTIYF
TGTGCCAGCTGCGAGGGATCTGGAAACACCATATATTTT
>NA|TRBD1|TRBJ2-3|TRBV27
CASNHLTGRIDTQYF
TGTGCCAGCAACCACTTGACAGGGCGGATAGATACGCAGTATTTT
>few|NA|TRBJ2-2|TRBV4-2
CASSQGPGELFF
TGTGCCAGCAGCCAAGGCCCTGGGGAGCTGTTTTTT
>many|NA|TRBJ2-2|TRBV3-1
CASSRTPQNTGELFF
TGTGCCAGCAGCCGGACACCCCAGAACACCGGGGAGCTGTTTTTT
>many|NA|TRBJ1-4|TRBV12-3/TRBV12-4
CASSPLRRGNPSEKLFF
TGTGCCAGCAGCCCTCTCAGGAGGGGGAACCCTTCCGAAAAACTGTTTTTT
>many|NA|TRBJ2-5|TRBV2
CASSDVSQETQYF
TGTGCCAGCAGTGATGTTAGCCAAGAGACCCAGTACTTC
>many|NA|TRBJ2-7|TRBV6-1
CASSHRQDEQYF
TGTGCCAGCAGCCATCGACAGGACGAGCAGTACTTC
>many|TRBD2|TRBJ2-2|TRBV28
CASSFEGLPNTGELFF
TGTGCCAGCAGTTTTGAGGGACTACCGAACACCGGGGAGCTGTTTTTT
>many|NA|TRBJ2-7|TRBV20-1
CSALDRSYEQYF
TGCAGTGCTCTGGACCGGTCCTACGAGCAGTACTTC
>NA|NA|TRBJ1-2|TRBV4-1
CASSQDPDSFYGYTF
TGCGCCAGCAGCCAAGATCCAGACAGCTTCTATGGCTACACCTTC
>many|TRBD1|TRBJ1-1|TRBV19
CASSILTGVGNTEAFF
TGTGCCAGTAGTATCCTGACAGGGGTGGGGAACACTGAAGCTTTCTTT
>many|NA|TRBJ2-1|TRBV5-1
CASSQTVHNEQFF
TGCGCCAGCAGCCAGACAGTGCACAATGAGCAGTTCTTC
>many|NA|TRBJ2-1|TRBV6-1
CASSDHPGRYNEQFF
TGTGCCAGCAGTGACCACCCTGGACGCTACAATGAGCAGTTCTTC
>many|NA|TRBJ2-5|TRBV7-8
CATGETQYF
TGTGCCACGGGGGAGACCCAGTACTTC
>NA|NA|TRBJ2-7|TRBV20-1
CSARDPRDSPYEQYF
TGCAGTGCTAGAGATCCCCGGGACTCCCCCTACGAGCAGTACTTC
>many|NA|TRBJ2-1|TRBV12-3/TRBV12-4
CASSPRMAGRVEQFF
TGTGCCAGCAGTCCCCGGATGGCGGGGCGGGTTGAGCAGTTCTTC
>NA|NA|TRBJ1-2|TRBV19
CASSIRDGEIYGYTF
TGTGCCAGTAGTATAAGGGACGGTGAGATCTATGGCTACACCTTC
>many|TRBD1|TRBJ2-7|TRBV30
CACSRGRETSYEQYF
TGTGCCTGTTCCAGGGGGCGAGAGACCTCGTACGAGCAGTACTTC
>many|TRBD1|TRBJ2-7|TRBV12-3/TRBV12-4
CASSQLPGTGPYEQYF
TGTGCCAGCAGTCAGCTACCCGGGACAGGGCCCTACGAGCAGTACTTC
>NA|NA|TRBJ2-6|TRBV19
CVSTLGGAGANVLTF
TGTGTCAGTACTCTCGGGGGAGCTGGGGCCAACGTCCTGACTTTC
>many|TRBD2|TRBJ2-2|TRBV11-3
CASSPRGARFANTGELFF
TGTGCCAGCAGCCCGCGGGGGGCAAGGTTCGCGAACACCGGGGAGCTGTTTTTT
>NA|NA|TRBJ1-6|TRBV9
CASSAERTYDSPLHF
TGTGCCAGCAGCGCGGAACGTACCTATGATTCACCCCTCCACTTT
>many|TRBD1|TRBJ2-1|TRBV27
CASSLIGTGTFNEQFF
TGTGCCAGCAGTTTGATCGGGACAGGGACGTTTAATGAGCAGTTCTTC
>NA|TRBD1|TRBJ2-3|TRBV18
CASSPPWDRGPDTQYF
TGTGCCAGCTCACCCCCATGGGACAGGGGGCCAGATACGCAGTATTTT
>NA|TRBD1|TRBJ2-5|TRBV4-1
CASSQGDRAQYF
TGCGCCAGCAGCCAAGGGGACAGGGCCCAGTACTTC
>many|NA|TRBJ2-7|TRBV7-8
CASSLARTSAKRGEQYF
TGTGCCAGCAGCTTAGCCCGAACTAGCGCTAAAAGGGGGGAGCAGTACTTC
>many|NA|TRBJ2-1|TRBV20-1
CSARAQSVVYNEQFF
TGCAGTGCTAGAGCGCAGTCGGTCGTTTACAATGAGCAGTTCTTC
>few|NA|TRBJ2-2|TRBV6-1
CASRFSWDTGELFF
TGTGCCAGCAGGTTTAGTTGGGACACCGGGGAGCTGTTTTTT
>many|NA|TRBJ1-5|TRBV24-1
CAIRSQGRNSNQPQHF
TGTGCCATCCGGTCGCAGGGGCGAAATAGCAATCAGCCCCAGCATTTT
>many|NA|TRBJ2-7|TRBV10-3
CAISDLTGIGADEQYF
TGTGCCATCAGTGATTTAACGGGAATCGGAGCGGACGAGCAGTACTTC
>many|NA|TRBJ1-1|TRBV11-2
CASSPHTLNTEAFF
TGTGCCAGCAGCCCCCACACCCTGAACACTGAAGCTTTCTTT
>NA|TRBD2|TRBJ2-3|TRBV11-2
CASSLDPGLVDTQYF
TGTGCCAGCAGCTTAGATCCGGGACTAGTAGATACGCAGTATTTT
>NA|NA|TRBJ1-2|TRBV27
CASRNYYGYTF
TGTGCCAGCAGAAACTATTATGGCTACACCTTC